Listed below are T cell receptor beta chains from one sample, sequenced in a study of blood T cells in healthy people across ages. TCRdb redid the calling of the 5' RACE reads with MiXCR, one entry per CDR3 protein. Seen here are about 650,000 distinct CDR3 sequences, approximately 30% observed once, and the top ten hold 15%. Sequenced sample: blood. These TCRs come from a woman of 80 years or more in good health. Both conserved end residues are part of each CDR3. The D gene is left open where the match is weak. Clone size appears in some rows only: once, few, many, or a class for an expanded clone.

clone_size j_call d_call v_call cdr3_nt cdr3_aa
NA TRBJ2-3 TRBD2 TRBV12-3/TRBV12-4 TGTGCCAGCAGTTTAGTAGGACTAGTCACAGCAGATGCGGAGTATTTT CASSLVGLVTADAEYF
many TRBJ1-2 NA TRBV20-1 TGCAGTGCTGCCCTTCTGGATGGCTACACCTTC CSAALLDGYTF
many TRBJ1-2 TRBD1 TRBV20-1 TGCAGTGCTAGGCCGGACAGGGCGGATTATGGCTACACCTTC CSARPDRADYGYTF
many TRBJ2-5 TRBD2 TRBV20-1 TGCAGTGCCCAAGAAGGACTAGGTGGGGAGACCCAGTACTTC CSAQEGLGGETQYF
few TRBJ1-1 NA TRBV7-3 TGTGCCAGCAGCCGGGAACAAGACACTGAAGCTTTCTTT CASSREQDTEAFF
many TRBJ2-2 NA TRBV6-5 TGTGCCAGCGGCCGGGGGGAGCTGTTTTTT CASGRGELFF
few TRBJ1-4 NA TRBV5-1 TGCGCCAGCAGCTTGGCTGGACAGAGACTTCAAAAACGGTTTTTT CASSLAGQRLQKRFF
NA TRBJ2-7 TRBD2 TRBV12-3/TRBV12-4 TGTGCCAGCAGTTTTACGGGGGGTTCCTACGAGCAGTACTTC CASSFTGGSYEQYF
NA TRBJ2-1 TRBD2 TRBV7-2 TGTGCCAGCAGCCGACTAGCGGGGGGGATCTACAATGAGCAGTTCTTC CASSRLAGGIYNEQFF
many TRBJ1-2 NA TRBV7-3 TGTGCCAGCAGCTTAACCGGGCTCTCGGGTGGCTACACCTTC CASSLTGLSGGYTF
NA TRBJ2-7 NA TRBV20-1 TGCAGCGCAGAAAGGGGACTCGGGGGTTATTCCTACGAGCAGTACTTC CSAERGLGGYSYEQYF
many TRBJ2-1 TRBD1 TRBV6-1 TGTGCCAGCAGAGATCGCCCCGGGACAGGGGCCCCAATGAGGCAGTTCTTC CASRDRPGTGAPMRQFF
NA TRBJ2-1 NA TRBV5-1 TGCGCCAGCAGCTTGGGGGGGACATCCTTCAATGAGCAGTTCTTC CASSLGGTSFNEQFF
once TRBJ1-1 NA TRBV18 TGTGCCGGCTCACGTTTAGCCTTGAACACTGAAGCTTTCTTT CAGSRLALNTEAFF
NA TRBJ2-1 NA TRBV20-1 TGCAGTGCTAGAACAACGCCGGACGACTCCTACAATGAGCAGTTCTTC CSARTTPDDSYNEQFF
few TRBJ1-6 NA TRBV6-1 TGTGCCAGCAATCCGGGGACGATCTATAATTCACCCCTCCACTTT CASNPGTIYNSPLHF
many TRBJ2-1 TRBD1 TRBV7-8 TGTGCCAGCAGCTTCGAGACAGGGGGCGGTGAGCAGTTCTTC CASSFETGGGEQFF
many TRBJ1-2 TRBD1 TRBV5-6 TGTGCCAGCAGCACGATGGACAGGGCTAACTATGGCTACACCTTC CASSTMDRANYGYTF
NA TRBJ2-6 NA TRBV6-5 TGTGCCAGCGGGATCTCTGGGGCCAACGTCCTGACTTTC CASGISGANVLTF
many TRBJ2-7 NA TRBV30 TGTGCCTGGAGTAAACGGGAGACCTACGAGCAGTACTTC CAWSKRETYEQYF
NA TRBJ1-1 NA TRBV9 TGTGCCAGCAGCGTAGGACCGAACATTGAAGCTTTCTTT CASSVGPNIEAFF
many TRBJ2-1 TRBD1 TRBV6-2/TRBV6-3 TGTGCCAGCACCCGACCGGGACAGGGTTCCCACAATGAGCAGTTCTTC CASTRPGQGSHNEQFF
many TRBJ2-7 TRBD2 TRBV20-1 TGCAGTTCCTTAGCGGGGGCCCCTCCTTACGAGCAGTACTTC CSSLAGAPPYEQYF